This T cell receptor (beta chain) emerged from a study of identical twins. Details on this clonotype: Its antigen is undetermined.

Per germline, CDR1 DFQATT and CDR2 SNEGSKA (reference sequence). V was clipped by 3 bases and J by 5 bases, with 12 bases between them. CDR3 length: 13 residues. A single record per CDR3 protein comes from TCRdb applying MiXCR to the 5' RACE reads. The table has around 280,000 distinct CDR3 sequences, less than 9% seen once. Study-wide results and caveats: Researchers caution that invariant MAIT and iNKT cells could partly confound zero-insertion analyses. Insertions ran lower in abundant cord blood beta clonotypes, though not in memory repertoires. Models underestimated how often monozygotic twins shared out-of-frame TCR alpha.

These data also formed part of another study, on yellow fever vaccine responses in identical twins.

The sequence was obtained from a woman aged 18-35 years in good health. The specimen was memory (CD45RO+) T cells sorted from blood. V usage is TRBV20-1 and J usage is TRBJ2-3; no firm D call. The CDR3 is CSARDLSLDTQYF. The CDR3 region has the DNA TGCAGTGCTAGGGATTTGTCGTTAGATACGCAGTATTTT.